These 13 T cell receptor beta chains came from one sample sequenced in a study of blood T cell repertoires in COVID-19. Here immunoSEQ multiplex PCR was the method, and the copy in TCRdb shows in-frame clones only, minus some. The sample has about 76,000 clones, 82% seen once; the top ten hold 25% to 30%. The sequenced sample consisted of peripheral blood. Receptors were obtained from a human donor in a cohort sampled during active COVID-19.

The V and J genes are TRBV4-1 and TRBJ2-5, with 8 bases lining up with TRBD1. This CDR3 spans 14 amino acids. The germline gives CDR1 MGHRA, CDR2 YSYEKL. The V segment lost 3 bases and the J segment 5 bases; nucleotides outside the gene matches: 5. The CDR3 here is CASSQQGASETQYF. The CDR3 DNA reads TGCGCCAGCAGCCAGCAGGGGGCTAGTGAGACCCAGTACTTC.

The chain couples TRBV30 to TRBJ2-1; the D gene is possibly TRBD1 (5 bases). V lost 5 bases, J lost 7 bases, and 12 bases lay in between. The CDR3 spans 12 residues. Germline-derived CDR1 and CDR2 are GTSNPN and SVGIG (reference sequence). CDR3 nucleotide sequence: TGTGCCTGGGAAGACAGTTGGAATGAGCAGTTCTTC. Its protein is CAWEDSWNEQFF. The variable domain in full, with the rest retrieved from reference TRBV30 and TRBJ2-1, is SQTIHQWPATLVQPVGSPLSLECTVEGTSNPNLYWYRQAAGRGLQLLFYSVGIGQISSEVPQNLSASRPQDRQFILSSKKLLLSDSGFYLCAWEDSWNEQFFGPGTRLTVL.

This clone was observed a handful of times. This CDR3 reads CASSLAGAADTQYF. Here the CDR3 DNA reads TGTGCCAGCAGCTTAGCGGGAGCAGCAGATACGCAGTATTTT. The chain carries TRBV11-3 and TRBJ2-3; tentatively, D is TRBD2 (6 bases). The CDR3 is 14 residues long. V was cut by 1 base and J by 4 bases, with 9 bases left in between. Germline V gene data show CDR1 as SGHNT and CDR2 as YENEEA.

The rearrangement uses TRBV24-1 and TRBJ2-1; 9 nucleotides line up with TRBD1. The CDR3 is 15 amino acids. The V segment lost 4 bases and the J segment 7 bases; nucleotides outside the gene matches: 7. CDR1 is KGHDR, CDR2 SFDVKD, per germline. The CDR3 DNA follows: TGTGCCACCAGTGACCGGACAGGGGAATCGAATGAGCAGTTCTTC. It translates to CATSDRTGESNEQFF.

The chain uses TRBV4-1 and TRBJ1-2; D is perhaps TRBD1 (5 bases). CDR1 is MGHRA and CDR2 is YSYEKL in the germline V gene. The CDR3 is 16 amino acids. Trimming took 0 bases from V and 3 from J, leaving 14 bases between them. The CDR3 bases are TGCGCCAGCAGCCAAGATCTGGCGGGGGAGGACTATGGCTACACCTTC. Translated, it gives CASSQDLAGEDYGYTF.

The CDR3 DNA follows: TGTGCCAGCAGAAAGGGGCGGGGGGACGAGCAGTACTTC. This codes for CASRKGRGDEQYF. The chain combines TRBV6-5 with TRBJ2-7; the match to TRBD2 covers 8 bases. Germline trimming cut 6 bases from V and 5 bases from J; bases unmatched to any gene: 6. The CDR3 length is 13 residues. Per germline, CDR1 MNHEY and CDR2 SVGAGI.

This clone was seen once. V and J are TRBV4-2 and TRBJ1-6, with 7 bases lining up with TRBD1. CDR1 is LGHNA and CDR2 is YNFKEQ in the germline V gene. CDR3 size: 15 residues. V lost 4 bases and J lost 5; bases outside the gene matches: 5. Here the CDR3 reads CASSRTGQNNSPLHF. CDR3 nucleotide sequence: TGTGCCAGCAGCCGAACGGGACAGAATAATTCACCCCTCCACTTT.

The chain recombines TRBV7-9 with TRBJ1-2, with a weak D call TRBD1 (6 bases). From germline, CDR1 is SEHNR and CDR2 FQNEAQ (reference sequence). V lost 5 bases to trimming and J lost 5 bases, with 15 bases between them. This CDR3 comprises 14 residues. As DNA, the CDR3 is TGTGCCAGCAGCATATCAGGGGCCCAATATGGCTACACCTTC. Translation gives CASSISGAQYGYTF. Full variable domain (missing parts from reference TRBV7-9 and TRBJ1-2): DTGVSQNPRHKITKRGQNVTFRCDPISEHNRLYWYRQTLGQGPEFLTYFQNEAQLEKSRLLSDRFSAERPKGSFSTLEIQRTEQGDSAMYLCASSISGAQYGYTFGSGTRLTVV.

The chain combines TRBV13 with TRBJ1-2, with D maybe TRBD1 (5 bases). Looked up from germline, CDR1 is PRHDT and CDR2 is FYEKMQ (reference sequence). With 3 bases removed from V and 4 bases from J, the gap between germline ends came to 9 bases. This CDR3 contains 13 residues. In DNA form, the CDR3 reads TGTGCCAGCAGCTTGGTTAGGGGCTATGGCTACACCTTC. Translation gives CASSLVRGYGYTF.

This chain connects TRBV30 to TRBJ2-5; D unclear. Looked up from germline, CDR1 is GTSNPN and CDR2 is SVGIG (reference sequence). V lost 0 bases, J lost 5 bases, and 10 bases lay in between. The CDR3 has 13 amino acids. CDR3 loop: CAWSVRLQETQYF. CDR3 nucleotides: TGTGCCTGGAGTGTAAGGCTACAGGAGACCCAGTACTTC.

This clone has at least ten counts. The chain combines TRBV30 with TRBJ1-6, with D tentatively TRBD1 (5 bases). The V and J ends lost 0 bases and 11 bases respectively, with 14 bases between them. CDR3 length: 14 amino acids. Germline CDR1 and CDR2: GTSNPN and SVGIG (reference sequence). The CDR3, as DNA: TGTGCCTGGAGTGTACGGGGGACCGGGCCACCCCTCCACTTT. This encodes CAWSVRGTGPPLHF.

The CDR3, as DNA: TGTGCCAGCAGGGAGGGGGCGGGGTATGGCTACACCTTC. It specifies CASREGAGYGYTF. The chain has TRBV2 and TRBJ1-2; 7 bases align to TRBD1. V shed 6 bases and J 5 bases; nucleotides not matched to a gene: 6. CDR1 is SNHLY and CDR2 is FYNNEI in the germline V gene. This CDR3 is built from 13 residues. The full variable domain, in which reference TRBV2 and TRBJ1-2 provide the parts outside the CDR3, is EPEVTQTPSHQVTQMGQEVILRCVPISNHLYFYWYRQILGQKVEFLVSFYNNEISEKSEIFDDQFSVERPDGSNFTLKIRSTKLEDSAMYFCASREGAGYGYTFGSGTRLTVV.

The gene calls are TRBV2 and TRBJ1-5, with D perhaps TRBD1 (5 bases). This CDR3 region has 13 residues. Trimming pared 7 bases from V and 0 bases from J, leaving 7 bases between. Germline CDR1 is SNHLY and CDR2 is FYNNEI. The CDR3: CASKTDSNQPQHF. CDR3 DNA sequence: TGTGCCAGCAAGACAGATAGCAATCAGCCCCAGCATTTT.